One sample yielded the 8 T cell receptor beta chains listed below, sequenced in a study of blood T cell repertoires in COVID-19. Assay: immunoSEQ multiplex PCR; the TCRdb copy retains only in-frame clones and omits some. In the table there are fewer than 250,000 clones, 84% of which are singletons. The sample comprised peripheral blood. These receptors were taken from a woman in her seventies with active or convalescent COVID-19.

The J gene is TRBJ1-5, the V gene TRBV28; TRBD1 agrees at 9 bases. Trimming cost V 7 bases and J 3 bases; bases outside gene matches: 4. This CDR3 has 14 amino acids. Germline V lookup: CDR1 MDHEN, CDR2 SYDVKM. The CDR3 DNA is TGTGCCAGCACGGGACAGGGTTACAATCAGCCCCAGCATTTT. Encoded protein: CASTGQGYNQPQHF.

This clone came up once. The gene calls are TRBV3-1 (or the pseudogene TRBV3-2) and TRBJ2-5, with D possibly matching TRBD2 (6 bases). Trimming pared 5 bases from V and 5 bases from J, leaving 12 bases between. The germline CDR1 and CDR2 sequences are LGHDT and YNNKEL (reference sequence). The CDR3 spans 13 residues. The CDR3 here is CASSETSHETQYF. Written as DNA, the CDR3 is TGTGCCAGCAGCGAGACTAGTCACGAGACCCAGTACTTC.

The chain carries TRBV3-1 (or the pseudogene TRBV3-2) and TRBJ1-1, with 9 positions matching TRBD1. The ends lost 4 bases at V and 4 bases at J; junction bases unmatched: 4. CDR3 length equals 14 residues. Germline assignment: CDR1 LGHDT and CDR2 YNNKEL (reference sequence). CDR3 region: CASSLQGASTEAFF. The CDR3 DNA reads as TGTGCCAGCAGCCTACAGGGGGCAAGCACTGAAGCTTTCTTT.

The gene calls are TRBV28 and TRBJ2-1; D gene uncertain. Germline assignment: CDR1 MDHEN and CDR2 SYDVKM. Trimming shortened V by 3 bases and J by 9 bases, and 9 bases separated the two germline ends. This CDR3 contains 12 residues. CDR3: CASSFPTGEQFF. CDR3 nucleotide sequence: TGTGCCAGCAGTTTCCCGACGGGTGAGCAGTTCTTC.

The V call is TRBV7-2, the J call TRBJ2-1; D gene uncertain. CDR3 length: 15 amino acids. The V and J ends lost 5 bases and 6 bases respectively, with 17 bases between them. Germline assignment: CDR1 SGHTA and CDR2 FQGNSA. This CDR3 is CASSPEPLKSNEQFF. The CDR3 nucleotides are TGTGCCAGCAGCCCGGAGCCACTCAAGTCCAATGAGCAGTTCTTC.

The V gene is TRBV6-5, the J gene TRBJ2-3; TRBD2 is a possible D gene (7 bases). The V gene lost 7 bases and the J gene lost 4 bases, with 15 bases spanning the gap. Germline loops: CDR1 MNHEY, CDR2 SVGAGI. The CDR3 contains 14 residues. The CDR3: CASKGGGPSDTQYF. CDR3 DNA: TGTGCCAGCAAAGGGGGAGGGCCCTCAGATACGCAGTATTTT.

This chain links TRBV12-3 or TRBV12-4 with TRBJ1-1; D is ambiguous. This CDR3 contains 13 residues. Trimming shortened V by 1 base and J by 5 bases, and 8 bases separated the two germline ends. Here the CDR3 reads CASSLGGKTEAFF. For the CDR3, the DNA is TGTGCCAGCAGTTTAGGCGGCAAAACTGAAGCTTTCTTT.

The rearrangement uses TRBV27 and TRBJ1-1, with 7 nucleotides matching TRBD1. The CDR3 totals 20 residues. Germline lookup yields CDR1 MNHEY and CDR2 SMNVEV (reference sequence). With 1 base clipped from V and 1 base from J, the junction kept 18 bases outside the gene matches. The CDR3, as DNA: TGTGCCAGCAGTTTATTTGGCCGGGACAGCGGATACCGAGAGAACACTGAAGCTTTCTTT. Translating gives CASSLFGRDSGYRENTEAFF.